A selection of T cell receptor beta chains follows, all from one sample in a study of T cells in localized non-small cell lung cancer. The table came from immunoSEQ multiplex PCR; TCRdb's copy has only in-frame clones and leaves some out. The sample shows 58,000 or so clones, roughly 88% of them seen only once. Sequencing was performed on peripheral blood, taken before any cancer treatment. The origin of the receptors is a woman aged 35 to 75 with stage I lung adenocarcinoma. Both conserved end residues are part of each CDR3.

v_call | cdr3_aa
TRBV5-4 | CASSPGGLTSSYEQYF
TRBV6-6 | CASSPQEGSYNEQFF
TRBV6-1 | CASDPGLAYNEQFF
TRBV19 | CATRSQNTEAFF
TRBV6-5 | CASSLRDMAGNTIYF
TRBV6-1 | CASRLGGVTGELFF
TRBV29-1 | CSVGDRNSYNEQFF
TRBV29-1 | CSVPGTGGSEPYNEQFF
TRBV2 | CASSRSSGGPHEQFF
TRBV6-1 | CASTRDSGTYEQYF
TRBV7-2 | CASSTRGGPGYEQYF
TRBV7-3 | CASSLLMNTEAFF
TRBV5-1 | CASSLEGLLEGYTF
TRBV6-1 | CASSEDLGRLNYGYTF
TRBV30 | CAWSKVNTEAFF
TRBV11-2 | CASSLVQGPRYEQYF
TRBV15 | CATSSSANTEAFF
TRBV5-4 | CASSDHRTPADTQYF
TRBV28 | CASRPMTTVTYNEQFF
TRBV29-1 | CSVEDPRGLNTEAFF
TRBV4-3 | CASSQGLAGANEKLFF
TRBV2 | CASRYLGEYTEAFF
TRBV7-6 | CASSFEGGNYNEQFF
TRBV28 | CASSFPGTGHEQYF
TRBV7-2 | CASSSYTADTQYF
TRBV28 | CASSLGGGNQPQHF
TRBV10-3 | CAISEGGQWNTEAFF
TRBV18 | CASSPPLVSLTDTQYF
TRBV5-1 | CASRPGQGRDTEAFF
TRBV30 | CAWSVGGFEGEQYF
TRBV11-3 | CASSLGAADGDTQYF
TRBV7-9 | CASSHKGGGSSYEQYF
TRBV18 | CASSPQQGYDQPQHF
TRBV21-1 | CASSFRYNEQFF
TRBV7-2 | CASSPTRDTYGYTF
TRBV6-1 | CAATANYGYTF
TRBV19 | CASSNGGRGNEQFF
TRBV5-5 | CASSYQGLEQYF
TRBV7-2 | CASSPQGPISGNTIYF
TRBV14 | CASSQGGGDTTWNSPLHF
TRBV28 | CASSPWDRATEKLFF
TRBV19 | CASSIDMWGGGQPQHF
TRBV5-1 | CASRDNNEQFF
TRBV5-8 | CASSLGQDRVNQPQHF
TRBV12-2 | CASRTGPAYLNEQFF
TRBV7-9 | CASSPGQIERPEAFF